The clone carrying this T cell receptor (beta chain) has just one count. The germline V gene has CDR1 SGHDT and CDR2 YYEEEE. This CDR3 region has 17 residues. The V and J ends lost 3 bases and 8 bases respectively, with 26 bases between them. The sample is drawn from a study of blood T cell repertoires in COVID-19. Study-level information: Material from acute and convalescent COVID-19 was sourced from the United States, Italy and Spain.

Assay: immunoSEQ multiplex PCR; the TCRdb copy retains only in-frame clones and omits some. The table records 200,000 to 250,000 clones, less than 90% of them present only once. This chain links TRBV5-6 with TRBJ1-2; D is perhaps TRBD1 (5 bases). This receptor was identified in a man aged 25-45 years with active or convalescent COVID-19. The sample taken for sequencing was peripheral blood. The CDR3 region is CASSSRDSFSPLWGYTF. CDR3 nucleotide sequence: TGTGCCAGCAGCTCCCGGGACTCATTTAGCCCTTTATGGGGCTACACCTTC.